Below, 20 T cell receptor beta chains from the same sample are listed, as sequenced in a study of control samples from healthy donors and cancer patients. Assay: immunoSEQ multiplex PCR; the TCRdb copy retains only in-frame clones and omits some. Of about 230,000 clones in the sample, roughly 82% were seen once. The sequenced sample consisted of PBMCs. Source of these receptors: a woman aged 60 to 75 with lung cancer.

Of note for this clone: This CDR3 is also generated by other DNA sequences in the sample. The DNA for the CDR3 is TGTGCCAGCAGCGTAGAGGCGAGGAACACTGAAGCTTTCTTT. It specifies CASSVEARNTEAFF. The J gene is TRBJ1-1, the V gene TRBV9; no reliable D call. Germline assignment: CDR1 SGDLS and CDR2 YYNGEE. Trimming left V 0 bases short and J 1 base short, with 7 bases between. The CDR3 consists of 14 residues.

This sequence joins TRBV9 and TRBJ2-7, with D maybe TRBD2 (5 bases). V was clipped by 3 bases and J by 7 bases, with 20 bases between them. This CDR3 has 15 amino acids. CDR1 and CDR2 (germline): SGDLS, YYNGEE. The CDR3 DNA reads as TGTGCCAGCAGCGAAACCCCGGGGTGGGAAGGGGAGCAGTACTTC. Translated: CASSETPGWEGEQYF.

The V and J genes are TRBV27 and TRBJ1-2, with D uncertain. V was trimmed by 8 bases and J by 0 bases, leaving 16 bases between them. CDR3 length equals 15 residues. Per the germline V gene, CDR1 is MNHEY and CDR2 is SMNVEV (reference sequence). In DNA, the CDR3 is TGTGCCAGCCGCGTGATGACGGCTTCTAACTATGGCTACACCTTC. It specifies CASRVMTASNYGYTF.

CDR3 residues: CATSRIQGGTSNQPQHF. The CDR3 DNA follows: TGTGCCACCAGCAGAATCCAGGGGGGAACGAGCAATCAGCCCCAGCATTTT. The chain is built from TRBV15 and TRBJ1-5; 7 bases agree with TRBD1. The CDR3 extends over 17 amino acids. The J segment lost 1 base and the V segment lost 2 bases, leaving 8 bases of the junction unmatched. Looked up from germline, CDR1 is LNHNV and CDR2 is YYDKDF (reference sequence).

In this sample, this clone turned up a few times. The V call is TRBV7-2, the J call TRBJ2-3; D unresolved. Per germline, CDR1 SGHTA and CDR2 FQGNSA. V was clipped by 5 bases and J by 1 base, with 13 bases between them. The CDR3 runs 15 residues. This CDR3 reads CASSDRTGGTDTQYF. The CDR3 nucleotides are TGTGCCAGCAGCGACCGGACGGGTGGCACAGATACGCAGTATTTT.

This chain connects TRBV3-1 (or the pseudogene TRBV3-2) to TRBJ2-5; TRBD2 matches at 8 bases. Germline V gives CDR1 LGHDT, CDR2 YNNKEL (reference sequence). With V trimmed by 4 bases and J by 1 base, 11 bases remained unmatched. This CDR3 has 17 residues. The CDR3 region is CASSPMRVAGPQETQYF. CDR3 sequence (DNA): TGTGCCAGCAGCCCTATGAGGGTAGCGGGACCCCAAGAGACCCAGTACTTC.

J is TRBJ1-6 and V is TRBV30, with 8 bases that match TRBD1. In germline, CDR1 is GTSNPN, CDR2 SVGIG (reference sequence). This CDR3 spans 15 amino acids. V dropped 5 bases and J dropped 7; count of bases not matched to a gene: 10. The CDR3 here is CAWQLSGGGNSPLHF. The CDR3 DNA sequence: TGTGCCTGGCAGTTATCAGGGGGCGGAAATTCACCCCTCCACTTT.

The CDR3, as DNA: TGTGCCAGCAGCCTTATGGACGGGGAGACCTACGAGCAGTACTTC. Translating gives CASSLMDGETYEQYF. The genes are TRBV28 and TRBJ2-7, with D perhaps matching TRBD2 (5 bases). Germline-derived CDR1 and CDR2 are MDHEN and SYDVKM. Trimming shortened V by 6 bases and J by 2 bases, and 17 bases separated the two germline ends. The CDR3 consists of 15 residues.

CDR3 loop: CATSDASGAANTGELFF. CDR3 DNA: TGTGCCACCAGTGATGCCAGCGGGGCGGCGAACACCGGGGAGCTGTTTTTT. The chain has TRBV24-1 and TRBJ2-2, with 7 bases aligning to TRBD2. Germline V CDR1 and CDR2: KGHDR, SFDVKD. The CDR3 totals 17 residues. J gave up 0 bases and V 3 bases, and 6 bases lay outside the gene matches.

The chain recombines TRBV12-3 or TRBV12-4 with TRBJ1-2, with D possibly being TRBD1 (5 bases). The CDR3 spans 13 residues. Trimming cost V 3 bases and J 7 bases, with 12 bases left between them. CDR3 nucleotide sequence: TGTGCCAGCAGTTTTCCCGGGGCGGGTGGCTACACCTTC. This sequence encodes CASSFPGAGGYTF.

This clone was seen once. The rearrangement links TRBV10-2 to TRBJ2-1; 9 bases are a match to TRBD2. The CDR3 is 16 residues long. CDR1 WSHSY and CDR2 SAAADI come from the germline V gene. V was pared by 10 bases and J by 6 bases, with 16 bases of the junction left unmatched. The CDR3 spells CATRGTLAGQRNEQFF. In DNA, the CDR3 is TGCGCCACCAGGGGAACCCTAGCGGGGCAGCGCAATGAGCAGTTCTTC.

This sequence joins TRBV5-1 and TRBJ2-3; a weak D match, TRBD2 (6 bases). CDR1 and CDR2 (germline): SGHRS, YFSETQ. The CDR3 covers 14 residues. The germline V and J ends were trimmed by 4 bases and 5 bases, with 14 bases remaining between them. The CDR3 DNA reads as TGCGCCAGCAGCGCTGGGACTGGCGGAGATACGCAGTATTTT. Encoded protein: CASSAGTGGDTQYF.

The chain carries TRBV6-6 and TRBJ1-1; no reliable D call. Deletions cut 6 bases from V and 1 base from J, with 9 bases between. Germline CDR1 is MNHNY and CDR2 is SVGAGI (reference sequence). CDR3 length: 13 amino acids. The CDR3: CASRPRGNTEAFF. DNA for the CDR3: TGTGCCAGCAGGCCTCGGGGGAACACTGAAGCTTTCTTT.

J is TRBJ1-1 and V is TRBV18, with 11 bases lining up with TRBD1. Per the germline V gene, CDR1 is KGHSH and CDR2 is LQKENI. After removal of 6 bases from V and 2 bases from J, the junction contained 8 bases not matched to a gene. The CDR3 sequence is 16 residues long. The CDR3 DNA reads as TGTGCCAGCTCGTACGGGACAGGGGGTAGTAACACTGAAGCTTTCTTT. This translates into CASSYGTGGSNTEAFF.

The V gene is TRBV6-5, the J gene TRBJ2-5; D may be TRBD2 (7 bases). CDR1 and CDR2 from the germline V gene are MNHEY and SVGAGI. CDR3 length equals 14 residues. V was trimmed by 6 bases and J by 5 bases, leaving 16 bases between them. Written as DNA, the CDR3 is TGTGCCAGCAGGACCGGGGGGCTTGGGGAGACCCAGTACTTC. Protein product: CASRTGGLGETQYF.

CDR3: CASSRQGILSEQFF. CDR3 DNA sequence: TGTGCCAGCAGCCGGCAGGGGATCCTCAGTGAGCAGTTCTTC. V and J are TRBV5-4 and TRBJ2-1, with a possible D match to TRBD1 (6 bases). This CDR3 region has 14 residues. Trimming shortened V by 4 bases and J by 9 bases, and 17 bases separated the two germline ends. Germline-derived CDR1 and CDR2 are SGHNT and YYREEE (reference sequence).

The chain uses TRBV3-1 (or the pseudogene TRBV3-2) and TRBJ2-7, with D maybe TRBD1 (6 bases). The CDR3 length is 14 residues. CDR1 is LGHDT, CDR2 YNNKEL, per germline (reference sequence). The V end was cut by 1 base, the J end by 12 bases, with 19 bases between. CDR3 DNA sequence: TGTGCCAGCAGCCAAGGGGGGCCTGAAGGGAAGGGGTACTTC. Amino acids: CASSQGGPEGKGYF.

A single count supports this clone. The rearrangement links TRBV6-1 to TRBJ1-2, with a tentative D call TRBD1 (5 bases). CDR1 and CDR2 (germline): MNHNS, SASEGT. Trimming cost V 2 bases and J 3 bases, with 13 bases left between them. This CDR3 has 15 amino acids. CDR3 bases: TGTGCCAGCAGTGAAAATACTTGGGGGGACTATGGCTACACCTTC. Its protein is CASSENTWGDYGYTF.

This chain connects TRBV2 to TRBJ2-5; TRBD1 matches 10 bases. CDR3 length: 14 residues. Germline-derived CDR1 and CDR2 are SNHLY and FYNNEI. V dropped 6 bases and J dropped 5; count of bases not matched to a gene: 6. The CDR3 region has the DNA TGTGCCAGCAGAGGGGACAGGGGAGTGGAGACCCAGTACTTC. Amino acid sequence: CASRGDRGVETQYF.

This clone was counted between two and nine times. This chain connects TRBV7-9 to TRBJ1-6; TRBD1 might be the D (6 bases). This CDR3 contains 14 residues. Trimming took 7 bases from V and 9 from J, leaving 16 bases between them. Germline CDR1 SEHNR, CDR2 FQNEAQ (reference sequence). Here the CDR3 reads CASTPFEGGSPLHF. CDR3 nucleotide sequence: TGTGCCAGCACCCCCTTTGAAGGGGGTTCACCCCTCCACTTT.